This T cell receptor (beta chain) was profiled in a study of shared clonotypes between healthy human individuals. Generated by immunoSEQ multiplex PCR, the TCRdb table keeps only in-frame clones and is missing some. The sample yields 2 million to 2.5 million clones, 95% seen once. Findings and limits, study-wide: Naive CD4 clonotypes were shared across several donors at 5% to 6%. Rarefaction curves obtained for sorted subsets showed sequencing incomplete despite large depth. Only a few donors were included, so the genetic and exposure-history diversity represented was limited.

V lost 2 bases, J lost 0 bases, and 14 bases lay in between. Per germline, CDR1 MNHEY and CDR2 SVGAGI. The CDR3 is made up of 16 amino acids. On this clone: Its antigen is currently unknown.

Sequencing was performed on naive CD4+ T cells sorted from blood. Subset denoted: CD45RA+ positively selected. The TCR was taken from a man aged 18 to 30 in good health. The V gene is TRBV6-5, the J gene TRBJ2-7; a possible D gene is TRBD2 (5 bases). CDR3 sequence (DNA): TGTGCCAGCAGTTACCAGCTGACGGGGAGCTCCTACGAGCAGTACTTC. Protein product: CASSYQLTGSSYEQYF.